This T cell receptor (beta chain) was identified during a study of post-analysis software for immune sequencing data. Tagging with unique molecular identifiers was a feature of the TCR beta cDNA libraries. One entry per CDR3 protein, called by TCRdb with MiXCR from the PCR reads. The repertoire holds about 460,000 distinct CDR3 sequences, with roughly 45% as singletons. With V trimmed by 7 bases and J by 4 bases, 10 bases remained unmatched. There are 15 residues in the CDR3. Germline-derived CDR1 and CDR2 are MDHEN and SYDVKM. Findings of the study overall: Co-batched samples clustered tightly together by F measure. Five TRBV segments occurring more often in patients than controls included TRBV5-6, TRBV5-1 and TRBV20-1.

In regard to this clonotype: Its antigen is unknown.

The source of this sequence is a girl aged 5-17 years with multiple sclerosis. The genes are TRBV28 and TRBJ2-7; 10 bases agree with TRBD1. Sequences were obtained from blood. The CDR3 DNA reads TGTGCCAGCACCAGCCGGGACAGGGGAGGATACGAGCAGTACTTC. Its translation: CASTSRDRGGYEQYF.